This T cell receptor (beta chain) was obtained from a study of blood T cell repertoires in COVID-19 (TCRdb year 2020). Concerning the study at large: The collaborator samples originated in the United States, Italy and Spain and spanned the acute and convalescent phases of COVID-19. Sample metadata almost always included a de-identified subject ID, COVID-19 status, age in years and sex. A freely available public database, intended as a resource for researchers studying the immune response to SARS-CoV-2, is where the repertoires were released. HLA class I and class II types, where available, came from metadata supplied by the sample provider rather than from assay-based typing. Subjects who had been exposed to COVID-19, were actively infected with it, or had recovered from it provided the deeply sampled blood TCRbeta repertoires that made up the dataset. Samples came from the ongoing ImmuneRACE study (first 160 participants) plus 1,254 subjects from 6 global collaborators. The material from the prospective study consisted of cDNA or gDNA derived from T cells, B-cell-depleted T cells, or PBMCs. Findings and caveats that apply to the study as a whole: Clinical and demographic metadata were provided uncurated, with the amount varying by source and participant.

The immunoSEQ Assay, a bias-controlled multiplex PCR, was used to amplify TCRbeta CDR3 regions from genomic DNA. The study's processing was this. Nucleated cell counts per sample were estimated from amplification of reference gene primers within the assay. To quantify the absolute abundance of each unique TCRbeta CDR3 rearrangement, sequence reads were collapsed and filtered. For each sample, productive Simpson clonality was calculated as the square root of Simpson's diversity index over productive rearrangements. As stored in TCRdb, this immuneACCESS dataset retains in-frame rearrangements with V and J assigned. A fraction of the clones does not appear; measured against another copy, unresolved V genes explain less than half of the discrepancy, and the remainder lacks a known reason. From that table come the V and J calls and clone size; the DNA was used to work out D and trimming. This sample gives a few hundred thousand clones in total; around 84% of them show up just once. Jointly, the top ten make up about 10% of the sample.

The germline V gene provides CDR1 KGHDR and CDR2 SFDVKD. After removal of 3 bases from V and 5 bases from J, the junction retains 7 bases not matched to a gene. From cysteine to phenylalanine, the CDR3 is 16 amino acids long. Only the CDR3 DNA is retained, 48 bases long and in frame from the first base. Concerning this clone: Its target antigen remains unknown. No quality values exist for individual bases; no much larger clone is one base distant. The same CDR3 also results from other DNA sequences found in this sample.

Each collaborating institution followed its own protocols to collect whole blood in K2EDTA tubes. Collaborator samples were shipped for TCRbeta analysis as frozen whole blood, isolated PBMCs, or DNA extracted from either sample type. Recombination connected TRBV24-1 to TRBJ2-5; 11 junctional bases match TRBD2. This receptor was taken from a middle-aged man with active or convalescent COVID-19. Source material: peripheral blood. The DNA is TGTGCCACCAGTGATGGAACTAGCGGGAGTAGGGAGACCCAGTACTTC. This sequence encodes CATSDGTSGSRETQYF.